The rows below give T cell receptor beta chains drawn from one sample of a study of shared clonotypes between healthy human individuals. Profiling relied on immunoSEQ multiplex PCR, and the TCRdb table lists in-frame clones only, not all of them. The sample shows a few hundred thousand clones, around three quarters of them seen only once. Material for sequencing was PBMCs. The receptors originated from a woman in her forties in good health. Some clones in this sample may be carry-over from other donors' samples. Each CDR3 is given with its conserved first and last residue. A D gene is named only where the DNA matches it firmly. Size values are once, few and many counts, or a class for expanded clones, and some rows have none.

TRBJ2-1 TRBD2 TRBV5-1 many TGCGCCAGCAGCTTTCTAGCGGGAGACAATGAGCAGTTCTTC CASSFLAGDNEQFF
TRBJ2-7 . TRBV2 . TGTGCCAGCAGTGGCCGGGACTACGAGCAGTACTTC CASSGRDYEQYF
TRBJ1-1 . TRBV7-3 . TGTGCCAGCAGCGCCCTATCAGGGGACACTGAAGCTTTCTTT CASSALSGDTEAFF
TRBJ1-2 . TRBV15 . TGTGCCACCAGCCAGGGATTAGACTATGGCTACACCTTC CATSQGLDYGYTF
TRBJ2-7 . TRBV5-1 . TGCGCCAGCAGCCCACCGGGCCAAGCCTACGAGCAGTACTTC CASSPPGQAYEQYF
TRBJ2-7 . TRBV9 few TGTGCCAGCAGCCCAGTCCCACCCCCGAACTTC CASSPVPPPNF
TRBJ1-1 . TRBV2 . TGTGCCAGCAGTGAAGTTTCTGGGCCGAGCGAAAACACTGAAGCTTTCTTT CASSEVSGPSENTEAFF
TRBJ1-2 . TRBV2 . TGTGCCAGCAGTGTGACCGGAGGGGATGGCTACACCTTC CASSVTGGDGYTF
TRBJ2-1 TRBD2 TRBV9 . TGTGCCAGCAGCGTAGGAGCGGGATGGTCCTACAATGAGCAGTTCTTC CASSVGAGWSYNEQFF
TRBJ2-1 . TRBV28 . TGTGCCAGCAGTTGGGGAACAGGGAGTATCTACAATGAGCAGTTCTTC CASSWGTGSIYNEQFF
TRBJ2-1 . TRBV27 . TGTGCCAGCAGTTTACGGGGACCTCCTGGTCGGGAGCAGTTCTTC CASSLRGPPGREQFF
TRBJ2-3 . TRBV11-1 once TGTGCCAGCAGCCCCAACCGGGGTGGCTGGGCAGATACGCAGTATTTT CASSPNRGGWADTQYF
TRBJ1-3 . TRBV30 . TGTGCCTGGAGTAGGATCCTCGAATACTTAGTCTCTGGAAACACCATATATTTT CAWSRILEYLVSGNTIYF
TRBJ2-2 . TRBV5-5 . TGTGCCAGCAGCTTGTCAATTCCAGCGGTGAACACCGGGGAGCTGTTTTTT CASSLSIPAVNTGELFF
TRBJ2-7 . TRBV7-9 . TGTGCCAGCAGCTCCTACAGGGACCCCTACGAGCAGTACTTC CASSSYRDPYEQYF
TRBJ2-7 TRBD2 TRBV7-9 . TGTGCCAGCAGCTCTCTACTAGCGGGAGGGCCCTACGAGCAGTACTTC CASSSLLAGGPYEQYF
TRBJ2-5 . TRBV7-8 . TGTGCCAGCAGCTTTCGGATAGCGGAAAAGCCCCAAGAGACCCAGTACTTC CASSFRIAEKPQETQYF
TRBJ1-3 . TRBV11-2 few TGTGCCAGCAGCTTAGCTCCCCTTGTGGGGGTCTCTGGAAACACCATATATTTT CASSLAPLVGVSGNTIYF
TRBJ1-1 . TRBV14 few TGTGCCAGCACCCGTTTGAACACTGAAGCTTTCTTT CASTRLNTEAFF
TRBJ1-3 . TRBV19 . TGTGCCACCTACGGAGCGGGGGCTGGAAACACCATATATTTT CATYGAGAGNTIYF
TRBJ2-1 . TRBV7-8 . TGTGCCAGCAGCAAAGAGGGGATCCCCGGTTCCTACAATGAGCAGTTCTTC CASSKEGIPGSYNEQFF
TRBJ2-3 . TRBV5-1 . TGCGCCAGCAGCGGAACAGGGTTTAGCACAGATACGCAGTATTTT CASSGTGFSTDTQYF
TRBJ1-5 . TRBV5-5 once TGTGCCAGCAGCTTGACAGGAGGGGATCAGCCCCAGCATTTT CASSLTGGDQPQHF
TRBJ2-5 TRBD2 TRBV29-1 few TGCAGCGTCGCTACTAGCGCGGGCCCTGAGACCCAGTACTTC CSVATSAGPETQYF
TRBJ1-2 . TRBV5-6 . TGTGCCAGCAGCTTGGCCTTGGACATGGGGCGAGACTATGGCTACACCTTC CASSLALDMGRDYGYTF
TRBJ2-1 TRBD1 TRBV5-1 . TGCGCCAGCAGCTTAGCGGGACAGGGGTACAATGAGCAGTTCTTC CASSLAGQGYNEQFF
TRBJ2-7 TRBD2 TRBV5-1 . TGCGCCAGCAGCTTTGGTCCTGGCGGGAGCGGGGCCTACGAGCAGTACTTC CASSFGPGGSGAYEQYF
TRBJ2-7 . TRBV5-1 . TGCGCCAGCAGCTTGGTTGCAGGGGCTCACTACGAGCAGTACTTC CASSLVAGAHYEQYF
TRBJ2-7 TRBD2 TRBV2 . TGTGCCAGCAGGGTCGGGACTAGCGGTTCCTACGAGCAGTACTTC CASRVGTSGSYEQYF
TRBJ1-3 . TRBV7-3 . TGTGCCAGCAGCTTAGGCCAGGTCTCAGCTGGAAACACCATATATTTT CASSLGQVSAGNTIYF